This section outlines one T cell receptor (beta chain) sequence together with its context. Antigen: not known. Germline assignment: CDR1 SGHRS and CDR2 YFSETQ. Trimming cost V 4 bases and J 3 bases; bases outside gene matches: 5. The CDR3 extends over 14 amino acids. The data derive from a study of T cell responses to AZD1222 COVID-19 vaccine. About the study: Some second doses came at about 4 weeks and others at about 12 weeks; these were pooled. Study-wide findings and caveats: Only a handful of AZD1222 recipients tested seropositive at baseline. Clonal diversity may have been underestimated, and the donors were mostly white British, with more females than males. No repertoire was sampled before or during the peak T cell response, only after it.

TCRdb's table, derived via immunoSEQ multiplex PCR, lists solely in-frame clones and lacks some. The sample includes 120,000 or so clones, approximately 89% of them seen just once. The sequencing here drew on peripheral blood, taken on day 0 of AZD1222 vaccination. The sequence was collected from an adult in good health. The rearrangement uses TRBV5-1 and TRBJ2-7; 9 bases are a match to TRBD1. The CDR3, as DNA: TGCGCCAGCAGCCTGGGACAGGGCCTCTACGAGCAGTACTTC. Protein product: CASSLGQGLYEQYF.